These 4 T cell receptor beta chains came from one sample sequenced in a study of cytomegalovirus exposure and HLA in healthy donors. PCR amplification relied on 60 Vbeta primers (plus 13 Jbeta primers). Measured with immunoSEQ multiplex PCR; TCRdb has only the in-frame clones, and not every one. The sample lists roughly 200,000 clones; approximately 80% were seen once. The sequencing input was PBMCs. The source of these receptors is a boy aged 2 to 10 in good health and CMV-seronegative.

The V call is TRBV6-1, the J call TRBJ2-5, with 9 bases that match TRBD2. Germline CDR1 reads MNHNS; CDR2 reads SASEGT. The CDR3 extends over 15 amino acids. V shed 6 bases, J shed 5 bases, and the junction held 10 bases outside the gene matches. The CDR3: CASSIAGAGLETQYF. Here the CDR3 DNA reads TGTGCCAGCAGCATAGCGGGGGCAGGGTTGGAGACCCAGTACTTC.

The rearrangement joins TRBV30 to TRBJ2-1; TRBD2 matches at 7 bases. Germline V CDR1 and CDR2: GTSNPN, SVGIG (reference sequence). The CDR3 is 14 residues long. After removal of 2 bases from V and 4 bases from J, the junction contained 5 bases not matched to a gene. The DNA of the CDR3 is TGTGCCTGGAGTCATGTTAGCGGGTACAATGAGCAGTTCTTC. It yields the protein CAWSHVSGYNEQFF.

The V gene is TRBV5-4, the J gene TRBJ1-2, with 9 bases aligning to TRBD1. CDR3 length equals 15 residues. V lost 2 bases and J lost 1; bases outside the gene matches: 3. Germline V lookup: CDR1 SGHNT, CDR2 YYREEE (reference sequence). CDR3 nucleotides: TGTGCCAGCAGCTTACCGGGACAGGGTAACTATGGCTACACCTTC. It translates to CASSLPGQGNYGYTF.

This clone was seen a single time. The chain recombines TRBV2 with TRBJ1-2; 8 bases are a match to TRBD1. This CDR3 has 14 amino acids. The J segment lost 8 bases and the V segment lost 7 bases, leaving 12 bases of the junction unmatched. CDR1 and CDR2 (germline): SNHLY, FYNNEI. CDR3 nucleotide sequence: TGTGCCAGCACCGCCGGACAGGGTGAGAAGGGCTACACCTTC. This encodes CASTAGQGEKGYTF.